This T cell receptor beta chain originates from a study of T cells in Graves' hyperthyroidism and ophthalmopathy. Findings and limits, study-wide: Model output signaled ophthalmopathy a median about seven months ahead of onset.

Concerning this clonotype: The antigen is not known.

The length of the CDR3 is 15 residues. V was clipped by 4 bases and J by 0 bases, with 10 bases between them. Germline V gene data show CDR1 as LNHDA and CDR2 as SQIVND (reference sequence). Amplification yielded TCR beta CDR3 regions, with RNA transcripts as the source. With the HTBI primer set, the TCR CDR3 went through a first round of RT-PCR. TCRdb redid the calling of the multiplex PCR reads with MiXCR, one entry per CDR3 protein. The sample yields roughly 420,000 distinct CDR3 sequences, 15% to 18% seen once. Each diagnosis drew on symptoms, thyroxine, TRAb, thyroid ultrasound and orbital computed tomography findings.

Sequenced input: blood. This TCR was sampled from a woman between 18 and 29 years old with Graves' hyperthyroidism. The rearrangement joins TRBV19 to TRBJ1-5, with a weak D call TRBD1 (5 bases). The chain's CDR3 is CASSKTDSSNQPQHF. CDR3 bases: TGTGCCAGTAGTAAGACAGACAGTAGCAATCAGCCCCAGCATTTT.